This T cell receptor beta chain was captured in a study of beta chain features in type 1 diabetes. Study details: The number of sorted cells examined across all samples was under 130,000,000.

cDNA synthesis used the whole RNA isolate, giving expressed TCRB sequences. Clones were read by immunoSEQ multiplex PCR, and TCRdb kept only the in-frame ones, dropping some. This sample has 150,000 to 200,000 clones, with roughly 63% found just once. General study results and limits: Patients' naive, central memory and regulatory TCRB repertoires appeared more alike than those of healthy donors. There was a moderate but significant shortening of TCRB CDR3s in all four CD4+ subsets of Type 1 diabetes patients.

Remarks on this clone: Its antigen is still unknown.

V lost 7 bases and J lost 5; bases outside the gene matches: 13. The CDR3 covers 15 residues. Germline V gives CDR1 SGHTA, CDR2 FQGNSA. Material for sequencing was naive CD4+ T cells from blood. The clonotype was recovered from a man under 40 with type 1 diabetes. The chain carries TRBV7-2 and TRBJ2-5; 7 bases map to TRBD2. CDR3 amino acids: CASNTQPGGDETQYF. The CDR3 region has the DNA TGTGCCAGCAATACGCAGCCGGGGGGAGATGAGACCCAGTACTTC.